The TCR beta chain under discussion was sequenced for a study of T-cell memory formation after mild COVID-19. Looking at the study overall: The TCR clusters were mostly specific to one donor. Study observations and caveats: The authors did not confirm SARS-CoV-2 specificity of second-wave clones peaking day 37.

In TCRdb, the 5' RACE reads were re-called with MiXCR into one record per CDR3 protein. The table lists a few hundred thousand distinct CDR3 sequences, 15% to 20% of them singletons. V was clipped by 3 bases and J by 7 bases; unmatched bases: 8. CDR3 length: 14 amino acids. Germline values: CDR1 DFQATT, CDR2 SNEGSKA (reference sequence). As concerns this clonotype: Its specificity is not known.

The sequence derives from a man between 18 and 35 years old who had mild COVID-19 (a few samples of this study predate the infection). Cell type and time point are not known. The sequencing sample was made of PBMCs or a T cell subset sorted from them (not recorded which). The chain employs TRBV20-1 and TRBJ1-5; 8 positions match TRBD1. The CDR3: CSASQDREFQPQHF. CDR3 DNA sequence: TGCAGTGCTAGTCAGGACAGGGAGTTCCAGCCCCAGCATTTT.